The 19 T cell receptor beta chains below come from one sample, sequenced in a study of blood T cell repertoires in COVID-19. Sequenced by immunoSEQ multiplex PCR; TCRdb stores in-frame clones only, minus some. Here the sample spans around 140,000 clones, approximately 89% being singletons. Sequences were obtained from peripheral blood. These receptors came from a man aged 50 or older with acute or convalescent COVID-19.

The CDR3 bases are TGTGCCAGCAGCCCTCAGGGTAGGGGGCTCTCCTACGAGCAGTACTTC. Protein sequence: CASSPQGRGLSYEQYF. The chain carries TRBV5-4 and TRBJ2-7, with TRBD1 identical over 7 bases. The CDR3 contains 16 residues. Germline trimming cut 4 bases from V and 0 bases from J; bases unmatched to any gene: 10. Germline V gene lookup returns CDR1 SGHNT and CDR2 YYREEE (reference sequence).

The chain combines TRBV18 with TRBJ1-1; D ambiguous. The ends were cut back, 2 bases at V and 4 bases at J, with 14 bases in the middle. The CDR3 extends over 15 amino acids. The germline gives CDR1 KGHSH, CDR2 LQKENI. Here the CDR3 reads CASSPMALFGTEAFF. Here the CDR3 DNA reads TGTGCCAGCTCACCAATGGCCCTCTTTGGCACTGAAGCTTTCTTT.

This clone has a handful of counts. The gene calls are TRBV19 and TRBJ1-6; 9 bases fit TRBD1. V trimming: 2 bases; J trimming: 9 bases; junction bases outside the gene matches: 11. The germline V gene has CDR1 LNHDA and CDR2 SQIVND (reference sequence). CDR3 length: 17 residues. CDR3 in amino acids: CASSITGTGKRPSPLHF. CDR3 bases: TGTGCCAGTAGTATAACCGGGACAGGGAAGCGCCCTTCACCCCTCCACTTT.

The rearrangement links TRBV5-4 to TRBJ1-5, with TRBD1 as a possible D gene (6 bases). Germline V gene sequence: CDR1 SGHNT, CDR2 YYREEE (reference sequence). Trimming pared 4 bases from V and 13 bases from J, leaving 21 bases between. This CDR3 has 14 residues. The CDR3 region has the DNA TGTGCCAGCAGCCTATCGGGACGGACAGACGGGCAGCATTTT. As protein: CASSLSGRTDGQHF.

The chain links TRBV6-1 to TRBJ1-2; 7 positions agree with TRBD1. The CDR3 spans 15 residues. In germline, CDR1 is MNHNS, CDR2 SASEGT. Losses at the gene ends were 3 bases for V and 4 bases for J; bases not matched to a gene: 8. CDR3 region: CASSDPSGTVYGYTF. The CDR3 nucleotides are TGTGCCAGCAGTGACCCCAGTGGGACAGTCTATGGCTACACCTTC.

V and J are TRBV6-5 and TRBJ1-5; TRBD1 matches 9 bases. CDR3 length: 14 residues. Germline V gene sequence: CDR1 MNHEY, CDR2 SVGAGI. Trimming removed 5 bases from V and 7 bases from J; junction bases left unmatched: 6. The DNA for the CDR3 is TGTGCCAGCAGTACTAGGGACAGGGTACAGCCCCAGCATTTT. This sequence encodes CASSTRDRVQPQHF.

V and J are TRBV10-3 and TRBJ1-5; 8 nucleotides line up with TRBD1. The J segment lost 3 bases and the V segment lost 6 bases, leaving 4 bases of the junction unmatched. The CDR3 extends over 14 amino acids. The germline gives CDR1 ENHRY, CDR2 SYGVKD. The chain's CDR3 is CAIRGTGDNQPQHF. The CDR3 DNA follows: TGTGCCATCAGGGGGACAGGTGACAATCAGCCCCAGCATTTT.

This sequence joins TRBV27 and TRBJ1-1; the D is unclear. This CDR3 has 13 amino acids. Germline V gene sequence: CDR1 MNHEY, CDR2 SMNVEV (reference sequence). V lost 3 bases, J lost 7 bases, and 12 bases lay in between. CDR3 protein: CASSLDLRGEAFF. In DNA, the CDR3 is TGTGCCAGCAGTTTGGACCTGCGGGGTGAAGCTTTCTTT.

The chain employs TRBV2 and TRBJ1-1, with 10 nucleotides matching TRBD1. The CDR3 sequence is 13 residues long. V lost 11 bases to trimming and J lost 3 bases; unmatched junction nucleotides: 6. Per germline, CDR1 SNHLY and CDR2 FYNNEI. The CDR3: CAGTGVGYTEAFF. The CDR3 DNA reads as TGTGCCGGGACAGGGGTCGGGTACACTGAAGCTTTCTTT.

The chain combines TRBV28 with TRBJ1-4; 10 nucleotides agree with TRBD1. The germline CDR1 and CDR2 sequences are MDHEN and SYDVKM. V lost 0 bases and J lost 7; bases outside the gene matches: 5. The CDR3 runs 16 residues. The CDR3 protein is CASSLWWDRGGEKLFF. The CDR3 nucleotides are TGTGCCAGCAGTTTATGGTGGGACAGGGGCGGTGAAAAACTGTTTTTT.

The V gene is TRBV21-1, the J gene TRBJ1-4; TRBD1 is the table's D call, not checked against the DNA. TRBV21-1 is assigned pseudogene status. This CDR3 has 15 residues. CDR3 residues: CASSRTGALNEKLFF. The CDR3 coding sequence is TGTGCCAGCAGCCGGACAGGGGCCCTTAATGAAAAACTGTTTTTT.

The count of this clone is one. The chain joins TRBV18 to TRBJ1-1; TRBD1 agrees at 11 bases. The CDR3 is 14 residues long. Unmatched junction bases numbered 2, after V lost 4 bases and J lost 4 bases. Germline values: CDR1 KGHSH, CDR2 LQKENI. CDR3 protein: CASSQGQGGTEAFF. CDR3 DNA sequence: TGTGCCAGCTCACAGGGACAGGGGGGCACTGAAGCTTTCTTT.

V and J are TRBV3-1 (or the pseudogene TRBV3-2) and TRBJ1-2, with 7 nucleotides matching TRBD1. The junction had 10 bases not matched to a gene; V was cut back by 4 bases and J by 8 bases. This CDR3 has 14 amino acids. Germline CDR1 and CDR2: LGHDT and YNNKEL (reference sequence). CDR3 bases: TGTGCCAGCAGCCGCCAGGGGGTCTCGTGGGGCTACACCTTC. Translating it yields CASSRQGVSWGYTF.

This chain joins TRBV7-2 and TRBJ1-2; TRBD1 aligns across 7 bases. Germline lookup yields CDR1 SGHTA and CDR2 FQGNSA. Trimming removed 4 bases from V and 0 bases from J; junction bases left unmatched: 8. The CDR3 length is 16 residues. The CDR3 sequence: CASSWTGAISNYGYTF. For the CDR3, the DNA is TGTGCCAGCAGCTGGACAGGAGCCATTTCTAACTATGGCTACACCTTC.

V usage is TRBV5-4 and J usage is TRBJ1-6; D possibly corresponds to TRBD1 (6 bases). Trimming took off 0 bases at V and 6 bases at J, with 13 bases between the two ends. The CDR3 has 16 amino acids. Germline V gene sequence: CDR1 SGHNT, CDR2 YYREEE (reference sequence). Here the CDR3 reads CASSLGGGRGNSPLHF. For the CDR3, the DNA is TGTGCCAGCAGCTTGGGGGGGGGCAGAGGTAATTCACCCCTCCACTTT.

The V and J genes are TRBV11-3 and TRBJ2-7; no clear D. The CDR3 covers 12 residues. V was clipped by 7 bases and J by 2 bases, with 9 bases between them. Germline CDR1 SGHNT, CDR2 YENEEA. This chain's CDR3 is CASTSVTYEQYF. In nucleotides, the CDR3 is TGTGCCAGCACTAGTGTAACCTACGAGCAGTACTTC.

The chain links TRBV6-5 to TRBJ1-2; maybe TRBD1 (6 bases). Looked up from germline, CDR1 is MNHEY and CDR2 is SVGAGI. CDR3 length: 12 residues. The V gene lost 9 bases and the J gene lost 4 bases, with 12 bases spanning the gap. The CDR3, as DNA: TGTGCCAGGGGCGGGGGCGGCTATGGCTACACCTTC. Residues: CARGGGGYGYTF.

The gene calls are TRBV29-1 and TRBJ1-2; D gene uncertain. CDR3 size: 12 residues. Trimming shortened V by 1 base and J by 3 bases, and 6 bases separated the two germline ends. Per the germline V gene, CDR1 is SQVTM and CDR2 is ANQGSEA. The CDR3 DNA is TGCAGCGTTGAAGCCAGTGACTATGGCTACACCTTC. Amino acids: CSVEASDYGYTF.

The rearrangement uses TRBV28 and TRBJ1-4, with D possibly being TRBD1 (5 bases). Germline lookup yields CDR1 MDHEN and CDR2 SYDVKM. Trimming shortened V by 6 bases and J by 8 bases, and 19 bases separated the two germline ends. This CDR3 spans 15 amino acids. The CDR3 sequence is CASRGGPLRDEKLFF. In nucleotides, the CDR3 is TGTGCCAGCAGGGGAGGGCCCCTCCGGGACGAAAAACTGTTTTTT.